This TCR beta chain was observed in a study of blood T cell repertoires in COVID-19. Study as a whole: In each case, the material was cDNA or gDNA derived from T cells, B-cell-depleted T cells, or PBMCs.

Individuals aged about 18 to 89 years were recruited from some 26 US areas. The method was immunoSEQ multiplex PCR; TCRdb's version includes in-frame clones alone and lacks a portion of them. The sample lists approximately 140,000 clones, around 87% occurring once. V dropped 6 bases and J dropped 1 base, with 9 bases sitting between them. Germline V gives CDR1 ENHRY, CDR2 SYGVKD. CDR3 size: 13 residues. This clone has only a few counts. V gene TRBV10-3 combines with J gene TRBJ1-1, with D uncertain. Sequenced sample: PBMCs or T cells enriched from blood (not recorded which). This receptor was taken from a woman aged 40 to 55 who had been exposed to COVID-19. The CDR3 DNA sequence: TGTGCCATCAGCGTAGGAGGGAACACTGAAGCTTTCTTT. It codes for CAISVGGNTEAFF.